A selection of T cell receptor beta chains follows, all from one sample in a study of CD8 T cells in ankylosing spondylitis. TCRdb re-called the 5' RACE reads through MiXCR, storing one row per CDR3 protein. The data hold 800,000 to 900,000 distinct CDR3 sequences, with around 11% observed a single time. Material: blood, either unsorted or a sorted T cell fraction (not recorded which). These receptor sequences come from a male donor with ankylosing spondylitis. The conserved cysteine and the conserved F or W are not part of the CDR3 here. The order of the fields is V gene, J gene, CDR3 protein.

TRBV29-1	TRBJ2-5	STGTGAETQY
TRBV15	TRBJ1-1	ATSSQGTTEAF
TRBV20-1	TRBJ1-1	SARITGARGLNTEAF
TRBV20-1	TRBJ2-3	SATLDISTDTQY
TRBV4-3	TRBJ2-1	ASSQAPHGSGNEQF
TRBV20-1	TRBJ1-6	SARVRTGANSPLH
TRBV5-1	TRBJ1-1	ASSLSGVDTEAF
TRBV7-2	TRBJ2-1	ASSFAGATYNEQF
TRBV7-2	TRBJ1-5	ASSLSASYQPQH
TRBV7-2	TRBJ1-2	ASSMAGNGYT